One and the same sample provided the 7 T cell receptor beta chains below, sequenced in a study of shared clonotypes between healthy human individuals. Profiling relied on immunoSEQ multiplex PCR, and the TCRdb table lists in-frame clones only, not all of them. Seen here are more than 550,000 clones, about two thirds observed once, and the top ten hold under 2%. Sequences were obtained from memory CD4+ T cells sorted from blood. Indicated subset: CD45RA-negative fraction. The source is a woman under 40 in good health.

This clone was recorded at least ten times. The rearrangement links TRBV11-2 to TRBJ2-7; D perhaps matches TRBD2 (5 bases). Germline CDR1 is SGHAT and CDR2 is FQNNGV. Deletions cut 5 bases from V and 2 bases from J, with 16 bases between. The CDR3 runs to 15 residues. The CDR3 protein is CASSRGRHGTYEQYF. Here the CDR3 DNA reads TGTGCCAGCAGCCGGGGTAGACACGGGACCTACGAGCAGTACTTC.

J is TRBJ2-1 and V is TRBV5-6, with D perhaps matching TRBD2 (5 bases). The germline V and J ends were trimmed by 0 bases and 7 bases, with 5 bases remaining between them. The V gene's germline CDR1 is SGHDT and CDR2 YYEEEE. The CDR3 is 12 residues long. CDR3 bases: TGTGCCAGCAGCTTGGCGGGGAATGAGCAGTTCTTC. It codes for CASSLAGNEQFF.

The J gene is TRBJ2-7, the V gene TRBV20-1; tentatively, D is TRBD1 (5 bases). CDR3 length: 11 amino acids. Germline loops: CDR1 DFQATT, CDR2 SNEGSKA (reference sequence). The V gene lost 6 bases and the J gene lost 3 bases, with 9 bases spanning the gap. The chain's CDR3 is CSAGHNYEQYF. CDR3 DNA: TGCAGTGCCGGACATAACTACGAGCAGTACTTC.

This clone was recorded once. V gene TRBV30 combines with J gene TRBJ1-2, with unresolved D. The CDR3 is 11 amino acids. CDR1 GTSNPN and CDR2 SVGIG come from the germline V gene (reference sequence). Trimming pared 3 bases from V and 4 bases from J, leaving 6 bases between. CDR3 sequence reads: CAWSRIYGYTF. The CDR3 bases are TGTGCCTGGAGCCGAATCTATGGCTACACCTTC. The entire variable domain, with the rest obtained from reference TRBV30 and TRBJ1-2, is as follows: SQTIHQWPATLVQPVGSPLSLECTVEGTSNPNLYWYRQAAGRGLQLLFYSVGIGQISSEVPQNLSASRPQDRQFILSSKKLLLSDSGFYLCAWSRIYGYTFGSGTRLTVV.

V usage is TRBV28 and J usage is TRBJ1-3; the D is unclear. The V end was cut by 2 bases, the J end by 0 bases, with 11 bases between. Per the germline V gene, CDR1 is MDHEN and CDR2 is SYDVKM. The CDR3 sequence is 16 residues long. CDR3: CASSLNEGHSGNTIYF. CDR3 nucleotides: TGTGCCAGCAGTTTAAACGAAGGGCACTCTGGAAACACCATATATTTT.

The V call is TRBV28, the J call TRBJ2-7; D might be TRBD2 (6 bases). This CDR3 contains 15 residues. Trimming cost V 6 bases and J 4 bases, with 19 bases left between them. CDR1 MDHEN and CDR2 SYDVKM come from the germline V gene. CDR3 in DNA: TGTGCCAGCAGCCCCGGGAGCGCATTACTTTACGAGCAGTACTTC. Translated: CASSPGSALLYEQYF.

Written as DNA, the CDR3 is TGTGCCAGCAGTTTACCGGCAGACTACGAGCAGTACTTC. Protein: CASSLPADYEQYF. V and J are TRBV28 and TRBJ2-7, with D unclear. Germline V CDR1 and CDR2: MDHEN, SYDVKM. V gave up 2 bases and J gave up 3 bases, with 8 bases separating them. The CDR3 extends over 13 amino acids.